The source of this TCR beta chain is a study of blood T cell repertoires in COVID-19. About the research overall: From the United States, Italy and Spain came samples of acute and convalescent COVID-19. PBMCs, B-cell-depleted T cells, or T cells were the source of the cDNA or gDNA that made up the material.

The assay was immunoSEQ multiplex PCR, and TCRdb's table has in-frame clones only and misses some. Of about 56,000 clones listed, approximately 80% are singletons. Germline V gives CDR1 MNHEY, CDR2 SVGAGI. V was pared by 6 bases and J by 5 bases, with 2 bases of the junction left unmatched. There are 13 residues in the CDR3. The genes are TRBV6-5 and TRBJ2-1; 9 bases agree with TRBD2. The sample consisted of peripheral blood. The receptor comes from an elderly woman with acute or convalescent COVID-19. This CDR3 reads CASRRGGDNEQFF. The DNA for the CDR3 is TGTGCCAGCAGACGCGGGGGGGACAATGAGCAGTTCTTC.